The 16 T cell receptor beta chains in this list originate from one sample, sequenced in a study of beta chain features in type 1 diabetes. Reverse transcribing all isolated RNA meant expressed TCRB transcripts were sequenced. TCRdb keeps only in-frame clones here, not all; method: immunoSEQ multiplex PCR. The data contain some 270,000 clones, 13% to 15% of them singletons. The sequencing input was naive CD4+ T cells from blood. Source of these receptors: a woman aged 40-49 years in good health.

This clone came up a few times. V usage is TRBV28 and J usage is TRBJ1-2; D unresolved. Germline V gives CDR1 MDHEN, CDR2 SYDVKM. V was trimmed by 5 bases and J by 6 bases, leaving 16 bases between them. This CDR3 region has 14 residues. In nucleotides, the CDR3 is TGTGCCAGCAGTCGCCCTGGGCAGATCGATGGCTACACCTTC. Translation: CASSRPGQIDGYTF.

The chain links TRBV5-1 to TRBJ1-4; 10 bases are a match to TRBD1. This CDR3 has 14 residues. In germline, CDR1 is SGHRS, CDR2 YFSETQ. V trimming: 3 bases; J trimming: 6 bases; junction bases outside the gene matches: 2. The CDR3 loop is CASSSGTGDEKLFF. CDR3 coding DNA: TGCGCCAGCAGCTCCGGGACAGGGGATGAAAAACTGTTTTTT.

This clone showed up just a few times. The chain uses TRBV2 and TRBJ2-1, with 7 bases that match TRBD1. The trim removed 5 bases at V and 0 bases at J, leaving 4 bases unmatched. The CDR3 is 15 residues long. Germline assignment: CDR1 SNHLY and CDR2 FYNNEI. For the CDR3, the DNA is TGTGCCAGCAGTACGACAGGGAGCTCCTACAATGAGCAGTTCTTC. This gives the protein CASSTTGSSYNEQFF.

This clone occurred a few times. The chain is built from TRBV7-9 and TRBJ1-2, with 9 nucleotides matching TRBD1. The V and J ends lost 4 bases and 8 bases, in that order; junction bases with no gene match: 8. The V gene's germline CDR1 is SEHNR and CDR2 FQNEAQ (reference sequence). The CDR3 has 14 residues. CDR3 sequence: CASSSPGQGKGYTF. The CDR3 region has the DNA TGTGCCAGCAGCTCTCCGGGACAGGGCAAAGGCTACACCTTC. The full variable domain, completed using reference TRBV7-9 and TRBJ1-2, is DTGVSQNPRHKITKRGQNVTFRCDPISEHNRLYWYRQTLGQGPEFLTYFQNEAQLEKSRLLSDRFSAERPKGSFSTLEIQRTEQGDSAMYLCASSSPGQGKGYTFGSGTRLTVV.

The rearrangement uses TRBV28 and TRBJ2-1; D possibly corresponds to TRBD1 (5 bases). The CDR3 has 14 residues. Trimming left V 8 bases short and J 8 bases short, with 19 bases between. Germline V gene sequence: CDR1 MDHEN, CDR2 SYDVKM. The CDR3 sequence: CASDRPGLVDEQFF. CDR3 nucleotides: TGTGCCAGCGACCGGCCAGGGCTCGTGGATGAGCAGTTCTTC.

The genes are TRBV7-2 and TRBJ2-3; weak D call: TRBD1 (5 bases). The CDR3 contains 12 residues. V was clipped by 4 bases and J by 8 bases, with 10 bases between them. Per germline, CDR1 SGHTA and CDR2 FQGNSA. The CDR3 sequence: CASSSQGFTQYF. The CDR3 coding sequence is TGTGCCAGCAGCTCTCAGGGCTTTACGCAGTATTTT.

This clone was seen only once. V is TRBV19 and J is TRBJ1-1, with a possible D match to TRBD1 (5 bases). The germline V gene has CDR1 LNHDA and CDR2 SQIVND (reference sequence). The CDR3 spans 14 residues. V lost 1 base, J lost 1 base, and 7 bases lay in between. The CDR3 loop is CASSIATANTEAFF. The CDR3, as DNA: TGTGCCAGTAGTATAGCGACAGCGAACACTGAAGCTTTCTTT. Together with reference TRBV19 and TRBJ1-1, the CDR3 gives the full variable domain: DGGITQSPKYLFRKEGQNVTLSCEQNLNHDAMYWYRQDPGQGLRLIYYSQIVNDFQKGDIAEGYSVSREKKESFPLTVTSAQKNPTAFYLCASSIATANTEAFFGQGTRLTVV.

The CDR3 DNA reads as TGTGCCAGCAGGGGTTCGGCGGGGGACTACGAGCAGTACTTC. Amino acids: CASRGSAGDYEQYF. The chain has TRBV27 and TRBJ2-7; 7 bases line up with TRBD2. Germline lookup yields CDR1 MNHEY and CDR2 SMNVEV (reference sequence). The CDR3 has 14 amino acids. V lost 6 bases to trimming and J lost 3 bases; unmatched junction nucleotides: 8.

This clone came up a few times. V usage is TRBV5-1 and J usage is TRBJ2-5; D not resolved. This CDR3 region has 12 residues. Trimming took 4 bases from V and 5 from J, leaving 9 bases between them. Germline V gene lookup returns CDR1 SGHRS and CDR2 YFSETQ. In DNA form, the CDR3 reads TGCGCCAGCAGCCCGACGGAGGAGACCCAGTACTTC. Protein sequence: CASSPTEETQYF.

This clone showed up just a few times. The chain couples TRBV6-1 to TRBJ2-1; D perhaps matches TRBD2 (7 bases). The CDR3 is 13 residues long. The germline CDR1 and CDR2 sequences are MNHNS and SASEGT. V gave up 8 bases and J gave up 7 bases, with 15 bases separating them. CDR3 amino acids: CASRRGARNEQFF. The CDR3 DNA reads TGTGCCAGCCGCCGGGGGGCGAGGAATGAGCAGTTCTTC.

The sample holds a few counts of this clone. The chain joins TRBV2 to TRBJ2-7; 7 bases agree with TRBD1. The CDR3 loop spans 12 amino acids. In germline, CDR1 is SNHLY, CDR2 FYNNEI. After removal of 7 bases from V and 2 bases from J, the junction contained 2 bases not matched to a gene. CDR3 DNA: TGTGCCAGCAAAGGGGGCGCCTACGAGCAGTACTTC. As protein: CASKGGAYEQYF.

This clone occurred many times. The chain has TRBV14 and TRBJ2-7; a possible D gene is TRBD2 (6 bases). The germline gives CDR1 SGHDN, CDR2 FVKESK. CDR3 length equals 14 residues. V was shortened by 4 bases and J by 6 bases, with 16 bases between the two germline ends. CDR3 coding DNA: TGTGCCAGCAGCCCCCCGGGGGACCGCTTCGAGCAGTACTTC. It translates to CASSPPGDRFEQYF.

J is TRBJ2-2 and V is TRBV12-5; TRBD2 aligns across 13 bases. Trimming at V came to 1 base and at J to 1 base, leaving 3 bases not matched to a gene. CDR1 LGHNT and CDR2 FRNRAP come from the germline V gene. This CDR3 spans 18 amino acids. CDR3 nucleotide sequence: TGTGCTAGTGGTTTGGGGACTAGCGGGGGCTTGAACACCGGGGAGCTGTTTTTT. Protein sequence: CASGLGTSGGLNTGELFF.

This clone has just a few counts. This chain connects TRBV7-2 to TRBJ2-1; no clear D gene. With 0 bases removed from V and 6 bases from J, the gap between germline ends came to 12 bases. This CDR3 spans 15 amino acids. Germline loops: CDR1 SGHTA, CDR2 FQGNSA. The CDR3 protein is CASSLATAYSNEQFF. CDR3 bases: TGTGCCAGCAGCTTAGCGACGGCGTACAGCAATGAGCAGTTCTTC. Using reference TRBV7-2 and TRBJ2-1 for the parts outside the CDR3, the full variable domain is GAGVSQSPSNKVTEKGKDVELRCDPISGHTALYWYRQSLGQGLEFLIYFQGNSAPDKSGLPSDRFSAERTGGSVSTLTIQRTQQEDSAVYLCASSLATAYSNEQFFGPGTRLTVL.

The rearrangement links TRBV5-1 to TRBJ2-7; 7 bases are shared with TRBD2. V trimming: 4 bases; J trimming: 4 bases; junction bases outside the gene matches: 11. Germline lookup yields CDR1 SGHRS and CDR2 YFSETQ. The CDR3 consists of 15 residues. CDR3 bases: TGCGCCAGCAGCCCATTTCGGGGGAGGGAGTACGAGCAGTACTTC. It translates to CASSPFRGREYEQYF.

The CDR3 loop is CASNIPLASSYNEQFF. The CDR3 DNA reads as TGTGCCAGTAATATTCCGCTAGCGTCGTCCTACAATGAGCAGTTCTTC. The rearrangement links TRBV19 to TRBJ2-1; D might be TRBD2 (6 bases). CDR3 length: 16 amino acids. Looked up from germline, CDR1 is LNHDA and CDR2 is SQIVND (reference sequence). V lost 7 bases to trimming and J lost 1 base, with 17 bases between them.